The clone carrying this T cell receptor beta chain was counted a few times. Its specificity is not known. A junction boundary mismatches the germline segment, possibly from a read error. CDR3 length equals 14 residues. Germline V gene lookup returns CDR1 MNHEY and CDR2 SMNVEV (reference sequence). An Oncomine TCR Beta short-read assay was used to sequence the DNA from cultured CD4+ T cells. CD4+ T cells were cultured, and genomic DNA was extracted from them. In TCRdb, the PCR reads were re-called with MiXCR into one record per CDR3 protein. This sample has 9,500 to 15,000 distinct CDR3 sequences, with less than 50% found just once. The entry originates in a study of vaccination and CD4 T cells after COVID-19. Broader study findings: Post-vaccination reactive clonotypes (median 38) did not differ significantly from post-infection (approximately 20).

Described treatment: roughly 11-day PBMC culture with coronavirus spike peptide pools or control peptides (ViraFEST assay). Antigen-specific T cells were expanded with peptide pools by ViraFEST, and TCRs were then sequenced. Patients returned positive PCR results between March and December 2020, earlier than US Alpha, Beta and Delta variants. The sample comprised cultured CD4+ T cells from blood. This TCR was sampled from a human donor with COVID-19. The chain links TRBV27 to TRBJ2-1, with TRBD2 matching 8 bases. The CDR3 reads CASRLGAGDGEQFF. In nucleotides, the CDR3 is TGTGCCAGCCGTTTGGGAGCGGGGGATGGTGAGCAGTTCTTC.